This is a list of T cell receptor beta chains from one sample in a study of T cells expressing NK-cell markers. TCRdb reprocessed the 5' RACE reads, keeping one entry per CDR3 protein, no DNA. In total, the table holds 500,000 to 600,000 distinct CDR3 sequences. The sequenced sample consisted of blood T cells: a sorted CD56 or NKG2C T cell subset, CD4+ or CD8+ T cells, or bulk PBMC T cells (not recorded which). These receptors all stem from a man younger than 35 in good health. CDR3s include the opening cysteine and the closing phenylalanine or tryptophan.

CDR3	V	J
CASTETGGEMNSPLHF	TRBV27	TRBJ1-6
CSVLKRDSSYEQYF	TRBV29-1	TRBJ2-7
CASSLDPSGRINEQFF	TRBV11-2	TRBJ2-1
CASSSPNDQPQHF	TRBV7-2	TRBJ1-5
CASGLVMWRGGSSYNEQFF	TRBV12-5	TRBJ2-1
CASSVGLRASTDTQYF	TRBV9	TRBJ2-3
CASSSGGTGVEKLFF	TRBV14	TRBJ1-4
CASSLAGGLGIDTQYF	TRBV5-1	TRBJ2-3
CASGLFPGLVLAGELFF	TRBV12-5	TRBJ2-2
CASRATVTMNTEAFF	TRBV6-1	TRBJ1-1
CASSYLDGRWGNEQFF	TRBV6-8	TRBJ2-1
CASSLGLLETQYF	TRBV28	TRBJ2-5
CASSLEPAGANTGELFF	TRBV5-1	TRBJ2-2
CASSPVVKNYEQYF	TRBV6-1	TRBJ2-7
CASTRLAGNTGELFF	TRBV4-1	TRBJ2-2
CASSFRTGYHLDTQYF	TRBV28	TRBJ2-3
CASSYESSGLNTGELFF	TRBV6-5	TRBJ2-2
CASSIGWGGEQFF	TRBV19	TRBJ2-1
CAWSPTGNQPQHF	TRBV30	TRBJ1-5
CSAEGAGGPGNEQFF	TRBV29-1	TRBJ2-1
CASRIQGADTQYF	TRBV6-1	TRBJ2-3
CASSDPGTGGKDTQYF	TRBV5-5	TRBJ2-3
CASSPLEGGDEKLFF	TRBV28	TRBJ1-4
CASSGDSLKAFF	TRBV6-1	TRBJ1-1
CAISGGGGSKNIQYF	TRBV10-3	TRBJ2-4
CASTLSDRPGELFF	TRBV28	TRBJ2-2
CASGWIYEQYF	TRBV12-3/TRBV12-4	TRBJ2-7
CASSQGPRGRVAGEGTGELFF	TRBV4-2	TRBJ2-2
CASSPLGHRGGGEKLFF	TRBV12-3/TRBV12-4	TRBJ1-4
CASSPTVQENNEQFF	TRBV18	TRBJ2-1
CASSLFGAGTGQETQYF	TRBV7-9	TRBJ2-5
CATTGTGSGELFF	TRBV24-1	TRBJ2-2